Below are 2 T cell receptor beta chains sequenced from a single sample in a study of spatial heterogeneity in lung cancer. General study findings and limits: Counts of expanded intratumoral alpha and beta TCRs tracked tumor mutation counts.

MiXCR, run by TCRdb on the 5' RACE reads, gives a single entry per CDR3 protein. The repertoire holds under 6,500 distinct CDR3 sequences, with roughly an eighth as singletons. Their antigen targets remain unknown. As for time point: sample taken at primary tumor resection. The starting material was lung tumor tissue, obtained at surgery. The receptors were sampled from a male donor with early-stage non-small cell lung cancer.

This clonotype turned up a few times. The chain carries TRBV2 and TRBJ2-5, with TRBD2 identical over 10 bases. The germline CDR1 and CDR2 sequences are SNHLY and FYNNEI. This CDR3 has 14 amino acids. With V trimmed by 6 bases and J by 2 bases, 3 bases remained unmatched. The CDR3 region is CASRLAGIQETQYF. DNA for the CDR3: TGTGCCAGCAGACTAGCGGGGATACAAGAGACCCAGTACTTC. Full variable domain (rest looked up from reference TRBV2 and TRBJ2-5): EPEVTQTPSHQVTQMGQEVILRCVPISNHLYFYWYRQILGQKVEFLVSFYNNEISEKSEIFDDQFSVERPDGSNFTLKIRSTKLEDSAMYFCASRLAGIQETQYFGPGTRLLVL.

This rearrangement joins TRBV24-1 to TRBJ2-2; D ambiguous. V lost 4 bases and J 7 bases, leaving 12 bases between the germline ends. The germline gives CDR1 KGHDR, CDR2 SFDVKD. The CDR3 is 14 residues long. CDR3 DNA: TGTGCCACCAGTGACACCCGTGGACGCGGGGAGCTGTTTTTT. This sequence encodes CATSDTRGRGELFF.